One and the same sample provided the 16 T cell receptor beta chains below, sequenced in a study of cytomegalovirus exposure and HLA in healthy donors. TCRdb's table, derived via immunoSEQ multiplex PCR, lists solely in-frame clones and lacks some. Among roughly 170,000 clones listed, approximately 84% were seen once. Sequencing was performed on PBMCs. The receptors shown here come from a woman under 30 in good health and CMV-seropositive.

This clone was detected only once. The chain is built from TRBV28 and TRBJ1-4; D is possibly TRBD1 (6 bases). Trimming shortened V by 5 bases and J by 6 bases, and 19 bases separated the two germline ends. This CDR3 comprises 16 residues. Germline assignment: CDR1 MDHEN and CDR2 SYDVKM. The CDR3 DNA sequence: TGTGCCAGCAGTCCATTCTCAGGGGCTTGGGATGAAAAACTGTTTTTT. Translated: CASSPFSGAWDEKLFF.

This clone was observed once. The rearrangement links TRBV27 to TRBJ2-7; D is possibly TRBD1 (6 bases). The CDR3 extends over 14 amino acids. The germline V and J ends were trimmed by 5 bases and 3 bases, with 14 bases remaining between them. Germline V gives CDR1 MNHEY, CDR2 SMNVEV (reference sequence). CDR3: CASSRRSGDYEQYF. DNA for the CDR3: TGTGCCAGCAGTAGGCGATCAGGGGACTACGAGCAGTACTTC.

The genes are TRBV6-1 and TRBJ1-5; possibly TRBD1 for D (5 bases). The CDR3 extends over 15 amino acids. V lost 3 bases to trimming and J lost 1 base, with 10 bases between them. Germline-derived CDR1 and CDR2 are MNHNS and SASEGT. The chain's CDR3 is CASSEAGGSNQPQHF. The CDR3 nucleotides read TGTGCCAGCAGTGAGGCCGGGGGAAGCAATCAGCCCCAGCATTTT.

The chain carries TRBV7-2 and TRBJ1-1; TRBD1 is a possible D gene (6 bases). V was pared by 3 bases and J by 6 bases, with 20 bases between. The germline CDR1 and CDR2 sequences are SGHTA and FQGNSA. The CDR3 has 16 amino acids. The CDR3 loop reads CASSLDSAGGAAEAFF. For the CDR3, the DNA is TGTGCCAGCAGCTTGGACTCCGCGGGGGGGGCGGCTGAAGCTTTCTTT.

This chain joins TRBV4-3 and TRBJ2-3; no definite D call. V dropped 0 bases and J dropped 4 bases, with 14 bases sitting between them. The CDR3 is 16 amino acids. CDR1 LGHNA and CDR2 YSLEER come from the germline V gene. DNA for the CDR3: TGCGCCAGCAGCCAAGAATCGACGGCGGTCCCAGATACGCAGTATTTT. This gives the protein CASSQESTAVPDTQYF.

This clone was recorded once. The chain recombines TRBV7-2 with TRBJ2-7, with 10 bases fitting TRBD2. The CDR3 is 17 amino acids. V shed 2 bases, J shed 0 bases, and the junction held 7 bases outside the gene matches. Germline assignment: CDR1 SGHTA and CDR2 FQGNSA. CDR3 sequence: CASSLLAGVRRSYEQYF. In DNA form, the CDR3 reads TGTGCCAGCAGCTTACTAGCGGGGGTAAGGCGCTCCTACGAGCAGTACTTC.

As concerns this clone: A junction boundary mismatches the germline segment, possibly from a read error. V is TRBV9 and J is TRBJ1-6; 10 bases line up with TRBD1. The germline V gene has CDR1 SGDLS and CDR2 YYNGEE. The CDR3 has 16 residues. CDR3 residues: CASSALMTGGDSPPHF. Here the CDR3 DNA reads TGTGCCAGCAGCGCGCTGATGACAGGGGGCGATTCACCCCCCCACTTT.

V gene TRBV2 combines with J gene TRBJ1-2; D possibly corresponds to TRBD1 (5 bases). With 7 bases removed from V and 6 bases from J, the gap between germline ends came to 21 bases. Germline CDR1 and CDR2: SNHLY and FYNNEI. The CDR3 runs to 15 residues. The CDR3 DNA reads as TGTGCCAGCATAGGGGCCCAACAGACCACTGATGGCTACACCTTC. This sequence encodes CASIGAQQTTDGYTF.

The chain uses TRBV7-9 and TRBJ2-7; no definite D call. Trimming stripped 5 bases from V and 0 bases from J, with 17 bases between. The CDR3 runs 16 residues. Per germline, CDR1 SEHNR and CDR2 FQNEAQ (reference sequence). CDR3: CASSPPDGQSSYEQYF. DNA of the CDR3: TGTGCCAGCAGCCCTCCTGATGGGCAGAGCTCCTACGAGCAGTACTTC. Combining the CDR3 with reference TRBV7-9 and TRBJ2-7 gives the whole variable domain DTGVSQNPRHKITKRGQNVTFRCDPISEHNRLYWYRQTLGQGPEFLTYFQNEAQLEKSRLLSDRFSAERPKGSFSTLEIQRTEQGDSAMYLCASSPPDGQSSYEQYFGPGTRLTVT.

The chain has TRBV7-3 and TRBJ1-1, with D possibly TRBD1 on 6 matching bases. Trimming removed 4 bases from V and 5 bases from J, with 26 bases in between. CDR1 and CDR2 (germline): SGHTA, FQGTGA. This CDR3 is built from 18 residues. CDR3 DNA: TGTGCCAGCAGCTCCAGCCCAATGAACAGGGCCATGGAGACTGAAGCTTTCTTT. Translating it yields CASSSSPMNRAMETEAFF.

The chain links TRBV5-4 to TRBJ1-4; 7 positions match TRBD1. The trim removed 1 base at V and 8 bases at J, leaving 8 bases unmatched. CDR1 and CDR2 (germline): SGHNT, YYREEE (reference sequence). The CDR3 spans 15 residues. In DNA form, the CDR3 reads TGTGCCAGCAGCTTGAAGTCAGGGGGTGGCGAAAAACTGTTTTTT. Amino acid sequence: CASSLKSGGGEKLFF.

This chain connects TRBV4-1 to TRBJ2-3; 8 bases are a match to TRBD2. Germline V gene lookup returns CDR1 MGHRA and CDR2 YSYEKL. This CDR3 spans 15 amino acids. V was clipped by 4 bases and J by 2 bases; unmatched bases: 5. The chain's CDR3 is CASSLIAGTTDTQYF. In DNA form, the CDR3 reads TGCGCCAGCAGCCTCATAGCGGGGACCACAGATACGCAGTATTTT.

This rearrangement joins TRBV19 to TRBJ2-1; 13 bases match TRBD2. V gave up 4 bases and J gave up 4 bases; unmatched junction bases: 10. Germline V gives CDR1 LNHDA, CDR2 SQIVND (reference sequence). CDR3 length: 18 residues. CDR3 amino acids: CASSNPGLAGTGYNEQFF. The CDR3 nucleotides read TGTGCCAGTAGTAACCCGGGACTAGCGGGGACGGGTTACAATGAGCAGTTCTTC.

This chain uses TRBV6-1 with TRBJ2-7; 11 positions agree with TRBD2. Germline V gene data show CDR1 as MNHNS and CDR2 as SASEGT. The V segment lost 4 bases and the J segment 1 base; nucleotides outside the gene matches: 3. The CDR3 loop spans 15 amino acids. CDR3 nucleotides: TGTGCCAGCAGTGGGAGACTAGCGGGGTCCTACGAGCAGTACTTC. It is translated as CASSGRLAGSYEQYF.

The J gene is TRBJ1-1, the V gene TRBV4-2, with 7 bases fitting TRBD1. Per germline, CDR1 LGHNA and CDR2 YNFKEQ. V shed 4 bases and J 2 bases; nucleotides not matched to a gene: 7. The CDR3 extends over 15 amino acids. CDR3 sequence (DNA): TGTGCCAGCAGCCGGTCCCGGGACAGAAACACTGAAGCTTTCTTT. Its protein is CASSRSRDRNTEAFF.

The chain links TRBV6-1 to TRBJ1-5, with TRBD1 matching 11 bases. Germline assignment: CDR1 MNHNS and CDR2 SASEGT. V lost 6 bases to trimming and J lost 4 bases; unmatched junction nucleotides: 5. CDR3 length equals 15 residues. This chain's CDR3 is CASSQGQGANQPQHF. The CDR3 DNA is TGTGCCAGCAGCCAAGGACAGGGGGCTAATCAGCCCCAGCATTTT.